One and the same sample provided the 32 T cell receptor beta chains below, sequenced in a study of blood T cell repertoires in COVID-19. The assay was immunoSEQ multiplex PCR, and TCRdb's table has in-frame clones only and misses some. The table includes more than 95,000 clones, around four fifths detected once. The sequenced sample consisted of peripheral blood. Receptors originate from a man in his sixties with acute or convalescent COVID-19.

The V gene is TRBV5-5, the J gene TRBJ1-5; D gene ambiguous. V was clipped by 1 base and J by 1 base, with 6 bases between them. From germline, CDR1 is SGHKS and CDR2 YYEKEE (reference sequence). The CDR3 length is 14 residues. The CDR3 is CASSLYGSNQPQHF. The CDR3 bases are TGTGCCAGCAGCTTGTACGGGAGCAATCAGCCCCAGCATTTT.

In DNA, the CDR3 is TGTGCCAGCAGCACCACTTCCGGGACTCACTATGGCTACACCTTC. Its translation: CASSTTSGTHYGYTF. The rearrangement links TRBV11-2 to TRBJ1-2; perhaps TRBD1 as D (5 bases). This CDR3 has 15 residues. Germline V gene data show CDR1 as SGHAT and CDR2 as FQNNGV. Trimming took 5 bases from V and 3 from J, leaving 16 bases between them. The full variable domain, completed using reference TRBV11-2 and TRBJ1-2, is EAGVAQSPRYKIIEKRQSVAFWCNPISGHATLYWYQQILGQGPKLLIQFQNNGVVDDSQLPKDRFSAERLKGVDSTLKIQPAKLEDSAVYLCASSTTSGTHYGYTFGSGTRLTVV.

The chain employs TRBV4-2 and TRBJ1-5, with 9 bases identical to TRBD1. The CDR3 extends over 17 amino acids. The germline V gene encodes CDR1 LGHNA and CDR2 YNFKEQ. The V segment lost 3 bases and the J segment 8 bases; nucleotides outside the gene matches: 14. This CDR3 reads CASSHGTLTGGAEPQHF. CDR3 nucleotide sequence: TGTGCCAGCAGCCACGGGACCTTAACAGGGGGCGCTGAGCCCCAGCATTTT.

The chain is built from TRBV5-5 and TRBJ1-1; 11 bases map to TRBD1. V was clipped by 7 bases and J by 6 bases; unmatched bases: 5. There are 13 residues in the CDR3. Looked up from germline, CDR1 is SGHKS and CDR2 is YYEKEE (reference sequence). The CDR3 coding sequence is TGTGCCAGCGGACAGGGGGCCGGCGCTGAAGCTTTCTTT. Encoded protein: CASGQGAGAEAFF.

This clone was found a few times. In nucleotides, the CDR3 is TGTGCCAGCAGCCAAGGTTTTCAATCGAGCTATGGCTACACCTTC. Amino acids: CASSQGFQSSYGYTF. The rearrangement joins TRBV14 to TRBJ1-2; D not resolved. The germline V gene has CDR1 SGHDN and CDR2 FVKESK. Deletions cut 1 base from V and 4 bases from J, with 13 bases between. This CDR3 is 15 amino acids long.

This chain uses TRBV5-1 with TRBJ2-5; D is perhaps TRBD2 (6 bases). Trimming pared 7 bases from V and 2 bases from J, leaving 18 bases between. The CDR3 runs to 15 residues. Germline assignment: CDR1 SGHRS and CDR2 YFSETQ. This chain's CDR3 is CASARLAPQQETQYF. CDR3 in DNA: TGCGCCAGCGCCAGGCTAGCGCCCCAACAAGAGACCCAGTACTTC.

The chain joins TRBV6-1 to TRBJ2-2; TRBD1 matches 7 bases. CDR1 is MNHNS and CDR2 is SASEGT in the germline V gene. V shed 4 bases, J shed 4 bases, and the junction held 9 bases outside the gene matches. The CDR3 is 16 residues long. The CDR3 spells CASSGGKGALTGELFF. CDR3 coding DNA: TGTGCCAGCAGTGGGGGAAAGGGGGCGCTCACCGGGGAGCTGTTTTTT.

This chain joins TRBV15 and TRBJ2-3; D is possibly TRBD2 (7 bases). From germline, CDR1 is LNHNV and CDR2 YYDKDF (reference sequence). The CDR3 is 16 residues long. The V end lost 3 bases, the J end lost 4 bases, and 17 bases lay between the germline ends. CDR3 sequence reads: CATSSSHGGHPDTQYF. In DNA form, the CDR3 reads TGTGCCACCAGCAGTTCCCACGGGGGGCATCCAGATACGCAGTATTTT. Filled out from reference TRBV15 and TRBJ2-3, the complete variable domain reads DAMVIQNPRYQVTQFGKPVTLSCSQTLNHNVMYWYQQKSSQAPKLLFHYYDKDFNNEADTPDNFQSRRPNTSFCFLDIRSPGLGDTAMYLCATSSSHGGHPDTQYFGPGTRLTVL.

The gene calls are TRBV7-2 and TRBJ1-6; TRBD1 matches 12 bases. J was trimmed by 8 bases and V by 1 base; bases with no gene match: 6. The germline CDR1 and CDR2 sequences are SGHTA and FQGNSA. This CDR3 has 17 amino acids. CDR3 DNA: TGTGCCAGCAGCTTAGGGACGGGACAGGGGGCGTATTCACCCCTCCACTTT. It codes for CASSLGTGQGAYSPLHF.

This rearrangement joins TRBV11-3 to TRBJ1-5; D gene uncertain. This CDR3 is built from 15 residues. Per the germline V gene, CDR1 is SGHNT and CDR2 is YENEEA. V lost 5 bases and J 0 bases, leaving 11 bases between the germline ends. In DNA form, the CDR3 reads TGTGCCAGCAGCCCTCGTCGGGATAGCAATCAGCCCCAGCATTTT. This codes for CASSPRRDSNQPQHF.

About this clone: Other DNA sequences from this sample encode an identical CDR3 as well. The CDR3 loop reads CASRRGNYGYTF. DNA for the CDR3: TGTGCCAGCAGGAGAGGGAACTATGGCTACACCTTC. The chain joins TRBV28 to TRBJ1-2; no clear D. The germline V and J ends were trimmed by 6 bases and 2 bases, with 7 bases remaining between them. From germline, CDR1 is MDHEN and CDR2 SYDVKM. The length of the CDR3 is 12 residues.

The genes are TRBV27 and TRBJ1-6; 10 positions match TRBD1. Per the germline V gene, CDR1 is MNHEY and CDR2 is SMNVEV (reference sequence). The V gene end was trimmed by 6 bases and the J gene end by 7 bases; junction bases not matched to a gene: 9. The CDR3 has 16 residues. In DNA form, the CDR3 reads TGTGCCAGCAGGCCGATAGACAGGGGGCGGAATTCACCCCTCCACTTT. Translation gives CASRPIDRGRNSPLHF.

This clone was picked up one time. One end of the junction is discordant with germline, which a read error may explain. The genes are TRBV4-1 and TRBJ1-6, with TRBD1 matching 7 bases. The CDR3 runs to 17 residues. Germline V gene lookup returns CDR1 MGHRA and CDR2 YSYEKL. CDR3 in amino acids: CASRQGTASSYNSPLHF. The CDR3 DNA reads TGCGCCAGCAGGCAAGGGACAGCGAGCTCCTATAATTCACCCCTCCACTTT.

This chain's CDR3 is CASSLGDRVNYGYTF. In nucleotides, the CDR3 is TGTGCCAGCAGCTTAGGGGACAGGGTAAACTATGGCTACACCTTC. The chain joins TRBV7-9 to TRBJ1-2; 9 bases align to TRBD1. Germline V gene data show CDR1 as SEHNR and CDR2 as FQNEAQ (reference sequence). With 1 base clipped from V and 2 bases from J, the junction kept 2 bases outside the gene matches. This CDR3 spans 15 amino acids.

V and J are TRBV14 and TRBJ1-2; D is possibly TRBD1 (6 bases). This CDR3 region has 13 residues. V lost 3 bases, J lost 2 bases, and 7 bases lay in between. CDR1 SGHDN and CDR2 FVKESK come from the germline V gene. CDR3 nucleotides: TGTGCCAGCAGCCACGGACAGAACTATGGCTACACCTTC. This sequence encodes CASSHGQNYGYTF.

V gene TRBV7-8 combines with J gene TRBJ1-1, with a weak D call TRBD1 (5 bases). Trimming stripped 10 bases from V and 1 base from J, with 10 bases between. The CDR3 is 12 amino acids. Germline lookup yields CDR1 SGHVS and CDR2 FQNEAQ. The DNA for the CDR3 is TGTGCCACCCGCACAGGGAACACTGAAGCTTTCTTT. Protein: CATRTGNTEAFF. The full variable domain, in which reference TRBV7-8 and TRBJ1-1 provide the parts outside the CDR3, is GAGVSQSPRYKVAKRGQDVALRCDPISGHVSLFWYQQALGQGPEFLTYFQNEAQLDKSGLPSDRFFAERPEGSVSTLKIQRTQQEDSAVYLCATRTGNTEAFFGQGTRLTVV.

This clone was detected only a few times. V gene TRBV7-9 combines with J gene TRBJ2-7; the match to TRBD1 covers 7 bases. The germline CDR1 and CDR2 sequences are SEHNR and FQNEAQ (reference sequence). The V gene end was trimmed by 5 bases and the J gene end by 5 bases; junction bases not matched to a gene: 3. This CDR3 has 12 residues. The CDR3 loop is CASSPDRDEQYF. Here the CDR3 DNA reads TGTGCCAGCAGCCCCGACAGGGACGAGCAGTACTTC.

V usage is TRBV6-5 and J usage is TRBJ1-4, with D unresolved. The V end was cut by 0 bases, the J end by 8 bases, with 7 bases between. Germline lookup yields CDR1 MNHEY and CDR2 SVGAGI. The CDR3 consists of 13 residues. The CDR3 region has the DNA TGTGCCAGCAGTTACTCGAGCGGGGAAAAACTGTTTTTT. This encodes CASSYSSGEKLFF.

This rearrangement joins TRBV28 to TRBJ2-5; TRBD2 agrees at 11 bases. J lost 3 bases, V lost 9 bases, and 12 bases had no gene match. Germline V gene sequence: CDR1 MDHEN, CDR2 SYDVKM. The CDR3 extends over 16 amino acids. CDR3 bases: TGTGCCAGTTCTGTGGGATCGGGACTAGCGGAAGAGACCCAGTACTTC. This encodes CASSVGSGLAEETQYF.

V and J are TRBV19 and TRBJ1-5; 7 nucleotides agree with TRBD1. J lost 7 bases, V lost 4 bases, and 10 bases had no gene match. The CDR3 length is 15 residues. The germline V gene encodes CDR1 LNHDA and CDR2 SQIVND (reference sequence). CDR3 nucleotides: TGTGCCAGTAGTACTCAGACAGGGCAGGGACAGCCCCAGCATTTT. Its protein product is CASSTQTGQGQPQHF.

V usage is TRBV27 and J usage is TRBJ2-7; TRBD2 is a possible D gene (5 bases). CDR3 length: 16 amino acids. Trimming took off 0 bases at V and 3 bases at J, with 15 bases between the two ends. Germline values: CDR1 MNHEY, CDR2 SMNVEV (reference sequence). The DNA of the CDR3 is TGTGCCAGCAGTTTATCTTGGGCAGACGGGAACTACGAGCAGTACTTC. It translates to CASSLSWADGNYEQYF.

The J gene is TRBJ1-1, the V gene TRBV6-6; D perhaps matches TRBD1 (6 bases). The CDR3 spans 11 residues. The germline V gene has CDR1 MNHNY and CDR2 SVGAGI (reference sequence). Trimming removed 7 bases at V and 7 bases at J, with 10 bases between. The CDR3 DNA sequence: TGTGCCAGCAACCAGGGGATTGAAGCTTTCTTT. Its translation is CASNQGIEAFF.

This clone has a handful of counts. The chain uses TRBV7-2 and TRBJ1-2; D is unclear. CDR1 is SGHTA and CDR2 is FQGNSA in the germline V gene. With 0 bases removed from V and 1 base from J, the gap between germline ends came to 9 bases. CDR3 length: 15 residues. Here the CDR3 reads CASSLALLINYGYTF. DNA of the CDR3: TGTGCCAGCAGCTTAGCGTTACTTATTAACTATGGCTACACCTTC.

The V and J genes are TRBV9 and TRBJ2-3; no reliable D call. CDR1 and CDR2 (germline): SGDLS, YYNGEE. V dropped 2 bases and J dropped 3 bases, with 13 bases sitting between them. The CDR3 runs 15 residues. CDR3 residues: CASSVLGAWTDTQYF. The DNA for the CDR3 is TGTGCCAGCAGCGTTCTGGGCGCTTGGACAGATACGCAGTATTTT.

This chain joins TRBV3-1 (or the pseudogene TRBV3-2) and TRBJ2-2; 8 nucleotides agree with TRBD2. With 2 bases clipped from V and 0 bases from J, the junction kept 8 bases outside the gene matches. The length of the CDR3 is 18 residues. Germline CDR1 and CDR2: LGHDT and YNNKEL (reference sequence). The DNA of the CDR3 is TGTGCCAGCAGCCAATACGGGGGGGCCCAAGCGAACACCGGGGAGCTGTTTTTT. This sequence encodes CASSQYGGAQANTGELFF.

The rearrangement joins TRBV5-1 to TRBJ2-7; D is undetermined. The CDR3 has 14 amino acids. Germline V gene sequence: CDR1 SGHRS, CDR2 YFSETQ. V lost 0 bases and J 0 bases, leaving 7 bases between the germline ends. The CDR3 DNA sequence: TGCGCCAGCAGCTTGGATCCCAGCTCCTACGAGCAGTACTTC. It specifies CASSLDPSSYEQYF. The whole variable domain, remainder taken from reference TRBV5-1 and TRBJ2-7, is KAGVTQTPRYLIKTRGQQVTLSCSPISGHRSVSWYQQTPGQGLQFLFEYFSETQRNKGNFPGRFSGRQFSNSRSEMNVSTLELGDSALYLCASSLDPSSYEQYFGPGTRLTVT.

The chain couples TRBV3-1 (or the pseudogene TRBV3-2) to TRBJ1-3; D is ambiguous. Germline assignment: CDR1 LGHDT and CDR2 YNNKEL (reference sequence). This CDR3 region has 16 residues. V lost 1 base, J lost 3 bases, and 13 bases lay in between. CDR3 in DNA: TGTGCCAGCAGCCAAGGTCCCTTAACCGGTGGAAACACCATATATTTT. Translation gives CASSQGPLTGGNTIYF.

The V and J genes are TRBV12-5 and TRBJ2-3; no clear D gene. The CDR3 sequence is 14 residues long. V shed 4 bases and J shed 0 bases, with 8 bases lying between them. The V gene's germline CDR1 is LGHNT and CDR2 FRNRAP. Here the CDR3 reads CASGSPTSTDTQYF. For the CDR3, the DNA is TGTGCTAGTGGTTCGCCCACAAGCACAGATACGCAGTATTTT. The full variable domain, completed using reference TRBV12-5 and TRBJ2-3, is DARVTQTPRHKVTEMGQEVTMRCQPILGHNTVFWYRQTMMQGLELLAYFRNRAPLDDSGMPKDRFSAEMPDATLATLKIQPSEPRDSAVYFCASGSPTSTDTQYFGPGTRLTVL.

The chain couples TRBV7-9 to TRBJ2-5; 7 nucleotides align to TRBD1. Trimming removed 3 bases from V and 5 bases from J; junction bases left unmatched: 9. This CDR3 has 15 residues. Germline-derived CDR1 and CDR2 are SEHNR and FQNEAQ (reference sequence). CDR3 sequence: CASSFYTGERETQYF. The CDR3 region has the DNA TGTGCCAGCAGCTTTTACACAGGGGAGAGGGAGACCCAGTACTTC.

The CDR3 loop is CASSPSRGRTGELFF. The CDR3 nucleotides read TGTGCCAGCTCACCAAGCAGGGGACGCACCGGGGAGCTGTTTTTT. The chain uses TRBV18 and TRBJ2-2; D might be TRBD1 (6 bases). Trimming pared 2 bases from V and 4 bases from J, leaving 11 bases between. Germline assignment: CDR1 KGHSH and CDR2 LQKENI. The CDR3 has 15 residues.

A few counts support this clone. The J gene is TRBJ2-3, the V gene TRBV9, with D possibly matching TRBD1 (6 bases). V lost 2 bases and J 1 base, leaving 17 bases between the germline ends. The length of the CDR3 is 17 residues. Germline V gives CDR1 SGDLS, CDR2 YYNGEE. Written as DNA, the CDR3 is TGTGCCAGCAGCGTTAGCTGGGGGCAGGGAGGCACAGATACGCAGTATTTT. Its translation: CASSVSWGQGGTDTQYF.

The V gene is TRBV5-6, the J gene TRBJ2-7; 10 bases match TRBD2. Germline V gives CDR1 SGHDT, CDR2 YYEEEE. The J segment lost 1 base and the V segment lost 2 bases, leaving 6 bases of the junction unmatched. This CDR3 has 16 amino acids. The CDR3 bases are TGTGCCAGCAGCTTATACACTAGCGGGGTTTCCTACGAGCAGTACTTC. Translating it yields CASSLYTSGVSYEQYF. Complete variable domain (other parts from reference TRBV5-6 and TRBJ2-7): DAGVTQSPTHLIKTRGQQVTLRCSPKSGHDTVSWYQQALGQGPQFIFQYYEEEERQRGNFPDRFSGHQFPNYSSELNVNALLLGDSALYLCASSLYTSGVSYEQYFGPGTRLTVT.